This TCR beta chain was sequenced during a study of T cells after yellow fever vaccination. Study findings and constraints: Abundant clonotypes from the bulk population could get into FACS-sorted repertoires as contaminants.

This clonotype was recorded many times. The antigen is undetermined. This CDR3 has 13 amino acids. The V gene lost 2 bases and the J gene lost 5 bases, with 9 bases spanning the gap. TCRdb itself ran the 5' RACE reads through MiXCR, one entry per CDR3 protein. The table has roughly 260,000 distinct CDR3 sequences, 13% seen once; the top ten hold about 0.51%. This receptor was taken from a man aged 30 to 45 who received the YFV17D yellow fever vaccine. The chain is built from TRBV12-3 or TRBV12-4 and TRBJ2-5; D may be TRBD2 (6 bases). The material was CD4+ T cells sorted from PBMCs, obtained 45 days after the yellow fever booster vaccination. The CDR3 nucleotides are TGTGCCAGCAGTTTACGGGGGAGCGAGACCCAGTACTTC. Residues: CASSLRGSETQYF.